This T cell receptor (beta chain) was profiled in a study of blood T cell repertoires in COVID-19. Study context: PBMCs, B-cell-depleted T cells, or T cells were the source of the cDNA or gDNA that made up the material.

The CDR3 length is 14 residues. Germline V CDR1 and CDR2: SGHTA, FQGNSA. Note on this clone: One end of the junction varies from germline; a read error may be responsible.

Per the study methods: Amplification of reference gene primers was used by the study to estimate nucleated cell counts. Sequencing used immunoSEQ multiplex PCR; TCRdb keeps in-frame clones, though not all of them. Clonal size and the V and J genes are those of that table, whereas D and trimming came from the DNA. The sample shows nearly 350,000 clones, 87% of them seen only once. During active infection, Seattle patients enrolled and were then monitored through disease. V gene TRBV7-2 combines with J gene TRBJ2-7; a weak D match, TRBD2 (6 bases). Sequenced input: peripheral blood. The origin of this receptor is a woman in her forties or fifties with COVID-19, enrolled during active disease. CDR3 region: CASSFGGNSHEQYF. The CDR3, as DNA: TGTGCCAGCAGCTTCGGCGGGAACTCCCACGAGCAGTACTTC.